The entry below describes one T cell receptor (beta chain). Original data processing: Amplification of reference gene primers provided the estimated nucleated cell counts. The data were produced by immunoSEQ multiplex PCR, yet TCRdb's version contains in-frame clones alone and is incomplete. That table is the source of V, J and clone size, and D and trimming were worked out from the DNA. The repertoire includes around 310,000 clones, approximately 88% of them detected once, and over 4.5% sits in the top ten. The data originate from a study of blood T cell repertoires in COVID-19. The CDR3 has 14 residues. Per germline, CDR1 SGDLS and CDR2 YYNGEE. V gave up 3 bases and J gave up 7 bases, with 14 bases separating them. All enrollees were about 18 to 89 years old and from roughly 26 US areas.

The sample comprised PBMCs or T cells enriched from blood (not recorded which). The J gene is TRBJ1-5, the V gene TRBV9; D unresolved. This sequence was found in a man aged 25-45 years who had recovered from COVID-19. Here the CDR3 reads CASSGREIGQPQHF. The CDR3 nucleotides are TGTGCCAGCAGCGGGCGGGAAATAGGGCAGCCCCAGCATTTT.